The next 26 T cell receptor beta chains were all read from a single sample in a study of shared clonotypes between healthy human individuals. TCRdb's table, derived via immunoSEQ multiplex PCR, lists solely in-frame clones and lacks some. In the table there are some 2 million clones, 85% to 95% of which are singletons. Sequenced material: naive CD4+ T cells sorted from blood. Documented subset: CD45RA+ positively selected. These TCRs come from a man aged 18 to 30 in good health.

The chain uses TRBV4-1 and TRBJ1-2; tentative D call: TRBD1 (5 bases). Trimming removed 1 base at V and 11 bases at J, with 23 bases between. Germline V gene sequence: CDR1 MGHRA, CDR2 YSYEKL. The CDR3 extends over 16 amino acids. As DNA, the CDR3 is TGCGCCAGCAGCCAAGCCCGGCAGCAGCTCAACGGGGGGTACACCTTC. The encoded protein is CASSQARQQLNGGYTF.

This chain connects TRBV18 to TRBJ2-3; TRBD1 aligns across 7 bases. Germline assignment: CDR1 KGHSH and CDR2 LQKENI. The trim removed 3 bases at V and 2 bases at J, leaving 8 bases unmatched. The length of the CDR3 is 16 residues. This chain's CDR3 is CASSPYRGDYTDTQYF. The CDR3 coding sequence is TGTGCCAGCTCACCGTACAGGGGAGATTACACAGATACGCAGTATTTT.

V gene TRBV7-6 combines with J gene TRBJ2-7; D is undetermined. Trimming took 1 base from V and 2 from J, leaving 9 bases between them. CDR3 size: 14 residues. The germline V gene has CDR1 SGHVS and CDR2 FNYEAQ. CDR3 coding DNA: TGTGCCAGCAGCTTAGGCAGAACGGCCTACGAGCAGTACTTC. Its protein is CASSLGRTAYEQYF.

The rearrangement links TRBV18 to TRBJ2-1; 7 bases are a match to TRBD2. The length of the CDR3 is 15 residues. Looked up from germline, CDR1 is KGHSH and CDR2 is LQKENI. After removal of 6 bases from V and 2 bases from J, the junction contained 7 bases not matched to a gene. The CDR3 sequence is CASSPTSLTYNEQFF. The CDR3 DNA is TGTGCCAGCTCTCCGACTAGCCTCACCTACAATGAGCAGTTCTTC.

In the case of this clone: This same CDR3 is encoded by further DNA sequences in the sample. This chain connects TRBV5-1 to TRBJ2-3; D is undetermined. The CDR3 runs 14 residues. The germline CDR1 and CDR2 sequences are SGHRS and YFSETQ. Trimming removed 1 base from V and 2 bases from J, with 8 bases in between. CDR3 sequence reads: CASSLSLSTDTQYF. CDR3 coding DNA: TGCGCCAGCAGCTTGTCACTCTCCACAGATACGCAGTATTTT.

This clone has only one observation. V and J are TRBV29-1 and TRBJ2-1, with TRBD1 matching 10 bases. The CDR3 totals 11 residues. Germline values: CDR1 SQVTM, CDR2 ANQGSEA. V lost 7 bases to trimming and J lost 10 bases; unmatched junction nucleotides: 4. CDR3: CSADRGKEQFF. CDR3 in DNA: TGCAGCGCGGACAGGGGGAAGGAGCAGTTCTTC.

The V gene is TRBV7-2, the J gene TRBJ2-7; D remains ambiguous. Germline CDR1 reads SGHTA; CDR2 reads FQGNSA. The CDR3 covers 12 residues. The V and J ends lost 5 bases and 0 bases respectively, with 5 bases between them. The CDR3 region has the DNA TGTGCCAGCAGCCAAATCTCCTACGAGCAGTACTTC. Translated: CASSQISYEQYF.

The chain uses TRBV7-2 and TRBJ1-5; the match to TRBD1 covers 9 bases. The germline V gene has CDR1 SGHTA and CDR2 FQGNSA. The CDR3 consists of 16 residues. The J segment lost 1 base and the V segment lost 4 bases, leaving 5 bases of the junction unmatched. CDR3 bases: TGTGCCAGCAGCTCATATACAGGGGGCAGCAATCAGCCCCAGCATTTT. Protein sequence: CASSSYTGGSNQPQHF.

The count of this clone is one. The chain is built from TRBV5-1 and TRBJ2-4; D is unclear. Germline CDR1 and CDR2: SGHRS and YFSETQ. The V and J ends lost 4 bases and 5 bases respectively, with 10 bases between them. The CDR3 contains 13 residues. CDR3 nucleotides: TGCGCCAGCAGCGTTAGGACCGAAAACATTCAGTACTTC. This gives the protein CASSVRTENIQYF.

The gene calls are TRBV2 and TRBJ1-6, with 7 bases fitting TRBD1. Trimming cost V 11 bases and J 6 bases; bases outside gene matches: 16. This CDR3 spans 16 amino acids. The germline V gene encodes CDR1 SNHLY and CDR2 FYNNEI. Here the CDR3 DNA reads TGTGCCGGTGGACAGGTGCTCCCAACGGGTAATTCACCCCTCCACTTT. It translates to CAGGQVLPTGNSPLHF.

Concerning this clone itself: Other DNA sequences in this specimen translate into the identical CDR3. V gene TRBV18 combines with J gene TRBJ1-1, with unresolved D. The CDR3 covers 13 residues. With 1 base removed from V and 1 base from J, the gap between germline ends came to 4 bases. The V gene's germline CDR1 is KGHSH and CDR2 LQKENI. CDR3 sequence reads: CASSPLGNTEAFF. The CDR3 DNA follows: TGTGCCAGCTCACCACTCGGGAACACTGAAGCTTTCTTT.

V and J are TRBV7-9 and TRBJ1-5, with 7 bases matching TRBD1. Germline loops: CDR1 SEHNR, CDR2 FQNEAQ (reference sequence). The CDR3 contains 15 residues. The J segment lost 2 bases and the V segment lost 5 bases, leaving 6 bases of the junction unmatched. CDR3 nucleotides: TGTGCCAGCAGCCCGACAGGGAATGGCAATCAGCCCCAGCATTTT. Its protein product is CASSPTGNGNQPQHF.

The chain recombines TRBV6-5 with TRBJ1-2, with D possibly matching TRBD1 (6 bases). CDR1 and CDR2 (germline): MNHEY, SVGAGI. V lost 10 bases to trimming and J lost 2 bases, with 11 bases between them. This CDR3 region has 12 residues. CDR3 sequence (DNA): TGTGCCACCACGGGGGCGAACTATGGCTACACCTTC. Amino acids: CATTGANYGYTF.

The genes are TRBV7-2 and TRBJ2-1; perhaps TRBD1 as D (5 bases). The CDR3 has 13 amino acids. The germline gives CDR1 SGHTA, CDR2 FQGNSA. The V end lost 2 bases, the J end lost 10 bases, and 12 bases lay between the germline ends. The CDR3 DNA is TGTGCCAGCAGCTTAAGGATAAGGACAGAGCAGTTCTTC. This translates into CASSLRIRTEQFF. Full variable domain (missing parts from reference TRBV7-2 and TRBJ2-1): GAGVSQSPSNKVTEKGKDVELRCDPISGHTALYWYRQSLGQGLEFLIYFQGNSAPDKSGLPSDRFSAERTGGSVSTLTIQRTQQEDSAVYLCASSLRIRTEQFFGPGTRLTVL.

The CDR3 sequence: CASSPGQGYDTEAFF. CDR3 sequence (DNA): TGTGCCAGCAGCCCGGGACAGGGCTACGACACTGAAGCTTTCTTT. The J gene is TRBJ1-1, the V gene TRBV7-9; 9 positions match TRBD1. V lost 5 bases and J lost 3; bases outside the gene matches: 7. This CDR3 is built from 15 residues. From germline, CDR1 is SEHNR and CDR2 FQNEAQ (reference sequence).

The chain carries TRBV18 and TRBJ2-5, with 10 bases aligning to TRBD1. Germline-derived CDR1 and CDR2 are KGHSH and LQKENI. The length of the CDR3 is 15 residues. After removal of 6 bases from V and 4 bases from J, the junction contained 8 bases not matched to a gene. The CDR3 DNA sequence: TGTGCCAGCTCTCACGGGACAGGGGAGTCAGAGACCCAGTACTTC. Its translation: CASSHGTGESETQYF.

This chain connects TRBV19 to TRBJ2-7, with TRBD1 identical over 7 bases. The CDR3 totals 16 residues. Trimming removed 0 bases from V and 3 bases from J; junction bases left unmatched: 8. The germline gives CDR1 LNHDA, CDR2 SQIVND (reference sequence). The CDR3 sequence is CASSIDLWTGIYEQYF. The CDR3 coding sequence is TGTGCCAGTAGTATAGATCTCTGGACAGGCATCTACGAGCAGTACTTC.

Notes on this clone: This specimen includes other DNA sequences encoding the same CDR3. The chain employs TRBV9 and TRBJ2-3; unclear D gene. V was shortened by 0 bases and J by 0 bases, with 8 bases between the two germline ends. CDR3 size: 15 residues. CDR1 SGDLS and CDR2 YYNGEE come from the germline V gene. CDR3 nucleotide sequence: TGTGCCAGCAGCGTAGGCTTAGCTAGCACAGATACGCAGTATTTT. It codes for CASSVGLASTDTQYF.

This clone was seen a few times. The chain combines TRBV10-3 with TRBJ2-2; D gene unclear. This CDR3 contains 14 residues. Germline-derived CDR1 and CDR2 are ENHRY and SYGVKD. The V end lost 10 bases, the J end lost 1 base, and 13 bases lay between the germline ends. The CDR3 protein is CASRERQNTGELFF. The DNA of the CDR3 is TGTGCCAGCAGAGAAAGGCAGAACACCGGGGAGCTGTTTTTT.

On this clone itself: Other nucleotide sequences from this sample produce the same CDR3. Here the CDR3 reads CASSPLQGSNQPQHF. The CDR3 nucleotides are TGTGCCAGCTCACCACTTCAGGGAAGCAATCAGCCCCAGCATTTT. The chain uses TRBV18 and TRBJ1-5; weak D call: TRBD1 (5 bases). V dropped 1 base and J dropped 1 base, with 8 bases sitting between them. The germline CDR1 and CDR2 sequences are KGHSH and LQKENI. This CDR3 is built from 15 residues.

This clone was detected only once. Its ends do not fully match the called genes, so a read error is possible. The CDR3 DNA sequence: TGTGCTAGCAGCTCCAGCGGTGACGAGGGCACCGGGGAGCTGTTTTTT. It translates to CASSSSGDEGTGELFF. The chain is built from TRBV7-7 and TRBJ2-2, with D possibly being TRBD2 (5 bases). Per germline, CDR1 SSHAT and CDR2 FNYEAQ (reference sequence). The CDR3 is 16 residues long.

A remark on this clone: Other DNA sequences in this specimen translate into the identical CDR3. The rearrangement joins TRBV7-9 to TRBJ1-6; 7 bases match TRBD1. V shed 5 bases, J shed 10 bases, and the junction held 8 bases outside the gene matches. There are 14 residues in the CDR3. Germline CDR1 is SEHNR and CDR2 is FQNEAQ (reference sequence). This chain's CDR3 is CASSLEGAGSPLHF. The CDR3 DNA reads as TGTGCCAGCAGCCTCGAGGGGGCCGGATCACCCCTCCACTTT.

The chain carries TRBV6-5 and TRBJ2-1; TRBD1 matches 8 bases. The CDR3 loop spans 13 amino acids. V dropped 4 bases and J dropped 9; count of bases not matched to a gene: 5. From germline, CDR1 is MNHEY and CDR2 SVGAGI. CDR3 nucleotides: TGTGCCAGCAGTTTTGGACAGGGTGGTGAGCAGTTCTTC. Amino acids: CASSFGQGGEQFF.

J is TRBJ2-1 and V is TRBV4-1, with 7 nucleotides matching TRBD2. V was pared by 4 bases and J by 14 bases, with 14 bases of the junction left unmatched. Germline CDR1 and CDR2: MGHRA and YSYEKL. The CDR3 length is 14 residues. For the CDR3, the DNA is TGCGCCAGCAGCCCGCTCGTTGCGGGGGTCTCAAAGTTCTTC. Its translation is CASSPLVAGVSKFF.

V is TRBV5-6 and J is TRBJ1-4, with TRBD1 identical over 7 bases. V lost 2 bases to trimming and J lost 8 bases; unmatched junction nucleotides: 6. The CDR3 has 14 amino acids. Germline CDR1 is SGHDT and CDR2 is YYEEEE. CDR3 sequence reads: CASSFKGAGEKLFF. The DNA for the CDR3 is TGTGCCAGCAGCTTTAAGGGGGCAGGAGAAAAACTGTTTTTT.

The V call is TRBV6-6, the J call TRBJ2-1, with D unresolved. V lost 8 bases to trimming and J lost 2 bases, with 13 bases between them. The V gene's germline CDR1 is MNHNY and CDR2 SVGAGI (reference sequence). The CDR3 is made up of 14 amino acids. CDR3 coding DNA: TGTGCCAGCCTACCCGAATTGGCCTACAATGAGCAGTTCTTC. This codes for CASLPELAYNEQFF.